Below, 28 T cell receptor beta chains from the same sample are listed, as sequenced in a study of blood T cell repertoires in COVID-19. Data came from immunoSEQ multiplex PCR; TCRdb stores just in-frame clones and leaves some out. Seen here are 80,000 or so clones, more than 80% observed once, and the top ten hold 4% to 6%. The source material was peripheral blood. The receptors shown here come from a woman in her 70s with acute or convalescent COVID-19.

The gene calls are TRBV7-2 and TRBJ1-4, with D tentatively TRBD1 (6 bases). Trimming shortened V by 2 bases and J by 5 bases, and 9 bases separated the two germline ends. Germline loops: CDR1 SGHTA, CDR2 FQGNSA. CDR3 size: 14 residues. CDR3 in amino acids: CASSLSRGNEKLFF. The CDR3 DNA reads TGTGCCAGCAGCTTATCCAGGGGCAATGAAAAACTGTTTTTT. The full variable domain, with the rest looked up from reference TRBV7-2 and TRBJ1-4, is GAGVSQSPSNKVTEKGKDVELRCDPISGHTALYWYRQSLGQGLEFLIYFQGNSAPDKSGLPSDRFSAERTGGSVSTLTIQRTQQEDSAVYLCASSLSRGNEKLFFGSGTQLSVL.

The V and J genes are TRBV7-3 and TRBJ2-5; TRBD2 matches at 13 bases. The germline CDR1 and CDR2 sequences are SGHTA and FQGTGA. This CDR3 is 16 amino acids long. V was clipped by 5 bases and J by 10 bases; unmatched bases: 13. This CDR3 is CASSPNPQLAGGVQYF. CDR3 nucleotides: TGTGCCAGCAGCCCGAATCCCCAACTAGCGGGGGGGGTCCAGTACTTC.

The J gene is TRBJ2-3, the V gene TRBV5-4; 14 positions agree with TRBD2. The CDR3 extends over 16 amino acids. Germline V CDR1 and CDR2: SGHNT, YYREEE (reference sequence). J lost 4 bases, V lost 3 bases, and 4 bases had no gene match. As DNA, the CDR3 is TGTGCCAGCAGCTACGGACTAGCGGGGGGTCCAGATACGCAGTATTTT. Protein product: CASSYGLAGGPDTQYF.

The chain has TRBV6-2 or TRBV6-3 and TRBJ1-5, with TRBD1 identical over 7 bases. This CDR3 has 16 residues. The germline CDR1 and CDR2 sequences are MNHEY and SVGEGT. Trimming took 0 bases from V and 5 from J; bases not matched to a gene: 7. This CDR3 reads CASSYSPEQGHQPQHF. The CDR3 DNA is TGTGCCAGCAGTTACTCCCCTGAACAGGGGCATCAGCCCCAGCATTTT.

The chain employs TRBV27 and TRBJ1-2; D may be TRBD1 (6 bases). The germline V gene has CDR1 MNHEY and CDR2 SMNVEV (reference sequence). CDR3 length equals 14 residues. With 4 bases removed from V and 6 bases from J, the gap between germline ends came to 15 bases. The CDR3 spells CASSSRRTENGYTF. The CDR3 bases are TGTGCCAGCAGTTCGCGTCGGACAGAGAATGGCTACACCTTC.

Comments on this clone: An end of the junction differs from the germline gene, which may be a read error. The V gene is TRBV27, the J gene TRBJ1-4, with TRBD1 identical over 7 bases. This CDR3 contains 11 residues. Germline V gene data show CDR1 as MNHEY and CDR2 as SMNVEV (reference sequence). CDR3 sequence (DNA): TGTGCCCGCAGGGGGGCTGAAAAACTGTTTTTT. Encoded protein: CARRGAEKLFF.

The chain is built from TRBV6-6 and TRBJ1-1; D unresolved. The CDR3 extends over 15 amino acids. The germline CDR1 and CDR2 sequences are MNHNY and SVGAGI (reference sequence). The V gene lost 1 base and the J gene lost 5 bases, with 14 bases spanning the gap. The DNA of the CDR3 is TGTGCCAGCAGTTACTTGGGCGTGTTGGGTACTGAAGCTTTCTTT. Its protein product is CASSYLGVLGTEAFF.

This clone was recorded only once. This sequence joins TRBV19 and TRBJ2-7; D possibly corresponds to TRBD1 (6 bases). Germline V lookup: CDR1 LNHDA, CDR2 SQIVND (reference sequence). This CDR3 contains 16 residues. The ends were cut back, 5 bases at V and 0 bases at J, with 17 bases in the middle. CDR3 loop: CASSGETGTSSYEQYF. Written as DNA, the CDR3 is TGTGCCAGTAGTGGCGAAACCGGGACATCCTCCTACGAGCAGTACTTC.

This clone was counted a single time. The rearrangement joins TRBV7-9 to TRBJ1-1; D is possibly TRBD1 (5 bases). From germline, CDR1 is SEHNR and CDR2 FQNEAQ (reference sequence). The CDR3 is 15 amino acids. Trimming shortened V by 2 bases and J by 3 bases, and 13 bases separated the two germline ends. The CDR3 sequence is CASSLRGTWDTEAFF. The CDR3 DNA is TGTGCCAGCAGCTTACGGGGGACGTGGGACACTGAAGCTTTCTTT.

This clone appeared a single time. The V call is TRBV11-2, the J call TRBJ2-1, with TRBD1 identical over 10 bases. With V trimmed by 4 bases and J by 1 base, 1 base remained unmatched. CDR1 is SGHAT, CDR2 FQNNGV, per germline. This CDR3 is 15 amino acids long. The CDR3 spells CASSWTGGSYNEQFF. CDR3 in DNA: TGTGCCAGCAGCTGGACAGGGGGGTCCTACAATGAGCAGTTCTTC.

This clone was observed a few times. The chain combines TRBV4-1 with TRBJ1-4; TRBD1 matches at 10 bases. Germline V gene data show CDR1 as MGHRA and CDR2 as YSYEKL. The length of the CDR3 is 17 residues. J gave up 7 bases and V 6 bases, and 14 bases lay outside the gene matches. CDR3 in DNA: TGCGCCAGCAGTCGAGGACAGGGGGTGAAGGTAATTGAAAAACTGTTTTTT. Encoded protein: CASSRGQGVKVIEKLFF.

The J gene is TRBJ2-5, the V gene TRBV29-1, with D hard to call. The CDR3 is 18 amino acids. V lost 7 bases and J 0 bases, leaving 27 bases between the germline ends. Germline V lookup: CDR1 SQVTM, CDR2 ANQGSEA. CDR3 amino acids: CSAEVRYLSGANQETQYF. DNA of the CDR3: TGCAGCGCCGAGGTCCGGTACCTATCCGGTGCAAACCAAGAGACCCAGTACTTC.

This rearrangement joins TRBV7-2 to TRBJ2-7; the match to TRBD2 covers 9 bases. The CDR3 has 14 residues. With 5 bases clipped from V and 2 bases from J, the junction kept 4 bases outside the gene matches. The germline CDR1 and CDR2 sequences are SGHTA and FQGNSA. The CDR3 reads CASSMGLATYEQYF. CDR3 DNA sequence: TGTGCCAGCAGCATGGGACTAGCCACCTACGAGCAGTACTTC.

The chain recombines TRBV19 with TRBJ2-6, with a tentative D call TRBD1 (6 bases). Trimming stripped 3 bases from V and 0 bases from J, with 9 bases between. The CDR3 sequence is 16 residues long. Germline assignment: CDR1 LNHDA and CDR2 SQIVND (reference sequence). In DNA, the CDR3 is TGTGCCAGTAGTATTGGGGGCTTCTCTGGGGCCAACGTCCTGACTTTC. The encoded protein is CASSIGGFSGANVLTF.

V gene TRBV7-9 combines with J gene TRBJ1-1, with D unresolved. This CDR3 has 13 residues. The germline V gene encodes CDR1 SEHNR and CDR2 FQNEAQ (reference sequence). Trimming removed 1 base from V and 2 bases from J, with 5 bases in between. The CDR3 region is CASSLVQNTEAFF. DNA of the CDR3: TGTGCCAGCAGCTTAGTCCAAAACACTGAAGCTTTCTTT.

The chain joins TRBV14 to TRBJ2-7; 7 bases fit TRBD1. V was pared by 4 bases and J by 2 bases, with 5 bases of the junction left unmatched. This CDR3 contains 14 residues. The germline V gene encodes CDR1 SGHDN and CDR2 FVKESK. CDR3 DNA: TGTGCCAGCAGCCGGTCCAGGGGGACCTACGAGCAGTACTTC. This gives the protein CASSRSRGTYEQYF.

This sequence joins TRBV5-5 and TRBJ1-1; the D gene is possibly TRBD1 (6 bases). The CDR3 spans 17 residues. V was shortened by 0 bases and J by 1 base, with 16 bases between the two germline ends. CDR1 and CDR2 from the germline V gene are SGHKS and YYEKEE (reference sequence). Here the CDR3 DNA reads TGTGCCAGCAGCTTGGGTCTCCGAGGGGGTTCGAACACTGAAGCTTTCTTT. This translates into CASSLGLRGGSNTEAFF.

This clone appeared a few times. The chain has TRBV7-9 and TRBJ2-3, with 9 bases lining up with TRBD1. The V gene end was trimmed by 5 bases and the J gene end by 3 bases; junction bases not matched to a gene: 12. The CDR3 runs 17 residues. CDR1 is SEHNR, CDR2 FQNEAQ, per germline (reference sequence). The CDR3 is CASSHTFTGGGTDTQYF. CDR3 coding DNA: TGTGCCAGCAGCCACACCTTTACAGGGGGCGGAACAGATACGCAGTATTTT.

The CDR3 DNA is TGTGCCAGCAGTTACAGCAGGGTGTACTACGAGCAGTACTTC. Translated, it gives CASSYSRVYYEQYF. The chain joins TRBV6-2 or TRBV6-3 to TRBJ2-7; D is possibly TRBD1 (5 bases). The germline gives CDR1 MNHEY, CDR2 SVGEGT. V was pared by 2 bases and J by 3 bases, with 11 bases between. CDR3 length equals 14 residues.

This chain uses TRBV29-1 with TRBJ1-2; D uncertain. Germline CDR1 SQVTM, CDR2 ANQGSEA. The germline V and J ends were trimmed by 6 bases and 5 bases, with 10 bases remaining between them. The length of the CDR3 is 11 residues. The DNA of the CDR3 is TGCAGCGTCCAGGATAATTATGGCTACACCTTC. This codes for CSVQDNYGYTF. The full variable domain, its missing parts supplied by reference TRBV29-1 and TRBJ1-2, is SAVISQKPSRDICQRGTSLTIQCQVDSQVTMMFWYRQQPGQSLTLIATANQGSEATYESGFVIDKFPISRPNLTFSTLTVSNMSPEDSSIYLCSVQDNYGYTFGSGTRLTVV.

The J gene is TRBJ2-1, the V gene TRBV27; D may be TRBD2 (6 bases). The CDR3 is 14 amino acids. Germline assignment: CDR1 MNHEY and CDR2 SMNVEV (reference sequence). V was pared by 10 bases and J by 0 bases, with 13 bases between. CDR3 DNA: TGTGCCACCTCCCTAGCGACCTCCTACAATGAGCAGTTCTTC. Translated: CATSLATSYNEQFF.

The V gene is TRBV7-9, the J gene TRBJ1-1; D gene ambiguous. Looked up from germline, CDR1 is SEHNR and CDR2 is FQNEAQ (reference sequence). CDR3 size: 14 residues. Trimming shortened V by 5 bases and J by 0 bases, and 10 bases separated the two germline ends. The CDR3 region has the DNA TGTGCCAGCAGCAAAAACTCCCTGAACACTGAAGCTTTCTTT. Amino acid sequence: CASSKNSLNTEAFF.

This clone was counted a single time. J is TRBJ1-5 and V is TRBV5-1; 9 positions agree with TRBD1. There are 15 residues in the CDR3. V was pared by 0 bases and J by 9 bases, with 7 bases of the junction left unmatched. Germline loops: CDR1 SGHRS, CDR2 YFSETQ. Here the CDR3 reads CASSLDGTGRVPQHF. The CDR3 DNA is TGCGCCAGCAGCTTGGACGGGACAGGGCGGGTGCCCCAGCATTTT.

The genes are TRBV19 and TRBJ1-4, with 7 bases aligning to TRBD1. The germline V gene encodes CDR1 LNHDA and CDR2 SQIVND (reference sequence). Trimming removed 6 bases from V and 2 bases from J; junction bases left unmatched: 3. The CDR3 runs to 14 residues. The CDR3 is CASSEQGTNEKLFF. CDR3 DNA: TGTGCCAGTAGCGAACAGGGGACTAATGAAAAACTGTTTTTT.

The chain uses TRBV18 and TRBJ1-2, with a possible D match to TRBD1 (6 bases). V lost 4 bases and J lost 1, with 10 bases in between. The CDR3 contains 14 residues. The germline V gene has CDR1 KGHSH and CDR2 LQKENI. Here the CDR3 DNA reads TGTGCCAGCTCACTCGACAGGAATAACTATGGCTACACCTTC. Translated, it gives CASSLDRNNYGYTF.

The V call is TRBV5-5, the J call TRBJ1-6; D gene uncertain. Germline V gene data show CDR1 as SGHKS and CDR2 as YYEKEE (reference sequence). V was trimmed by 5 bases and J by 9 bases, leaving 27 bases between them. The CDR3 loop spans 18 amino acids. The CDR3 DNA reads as TGTGCCAGCAGTTCCAGAGTAGCCGGGAGCTTAGACCGTTCACCCCTCCACTTT. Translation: CASSSRVAGSLDRSPLHF.

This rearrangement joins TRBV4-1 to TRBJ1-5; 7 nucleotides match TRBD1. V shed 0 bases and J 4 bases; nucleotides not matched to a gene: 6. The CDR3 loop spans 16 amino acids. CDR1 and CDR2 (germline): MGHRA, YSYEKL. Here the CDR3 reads CASSQETGQPNQPQHF. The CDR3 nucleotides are TGCGCCAGCAGCCAAGAGACGGGACAGCCAAATCAGCCCCAGCATTTT.

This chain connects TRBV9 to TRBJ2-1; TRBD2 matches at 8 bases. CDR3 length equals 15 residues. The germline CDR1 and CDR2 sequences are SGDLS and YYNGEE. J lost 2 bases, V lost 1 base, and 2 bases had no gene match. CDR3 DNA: TGTGCCAGCAGCGTAAGCGGGGGCCCCTACAATGAGCAGTTCTTC. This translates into CASSVSGGPYNEQFF.